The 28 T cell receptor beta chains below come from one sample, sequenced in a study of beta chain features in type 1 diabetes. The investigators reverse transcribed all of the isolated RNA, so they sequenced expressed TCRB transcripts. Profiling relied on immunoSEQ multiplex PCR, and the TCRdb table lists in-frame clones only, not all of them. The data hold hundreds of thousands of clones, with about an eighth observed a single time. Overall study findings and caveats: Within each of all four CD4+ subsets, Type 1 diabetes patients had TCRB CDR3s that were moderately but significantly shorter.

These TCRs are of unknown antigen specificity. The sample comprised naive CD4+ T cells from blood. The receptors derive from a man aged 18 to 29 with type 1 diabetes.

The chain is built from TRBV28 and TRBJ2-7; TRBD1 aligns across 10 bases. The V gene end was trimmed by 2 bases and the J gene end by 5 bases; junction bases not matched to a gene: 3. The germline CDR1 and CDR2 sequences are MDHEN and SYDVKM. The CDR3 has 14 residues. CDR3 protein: CASSLGTGVDEQYF. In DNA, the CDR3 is TGTGCCAGCAGTTTAGGGACAGGGGTGGACGAGCAGTACTTC.

DNA of the CDR3: TGTGCCAGCAGCCCAAAGGACAGCCTCACAGATACGCAGTATTTT. Translating gives CASSPKDSLTDTQYF. This chain connects TRBV5-4 to TRBJ2-3; possible D gene TRBD1, 6 bases. In germline, CDR1 is SGHNT, CDR2 YYREEE (reference sequence). The CDR3 sequence is 15 residues long. The V gene lost 4 bases and the J gene lost 2 bases, with 14 bases spanning the gap.

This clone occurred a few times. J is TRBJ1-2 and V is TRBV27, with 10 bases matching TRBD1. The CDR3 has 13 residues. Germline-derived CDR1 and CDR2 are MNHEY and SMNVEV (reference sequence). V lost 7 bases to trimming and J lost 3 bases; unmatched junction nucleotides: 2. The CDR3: CASTGQGHYGYTF. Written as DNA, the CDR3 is TGTGCCAGCACGGGACAGGGGCACTATGGCTACACCTTC.

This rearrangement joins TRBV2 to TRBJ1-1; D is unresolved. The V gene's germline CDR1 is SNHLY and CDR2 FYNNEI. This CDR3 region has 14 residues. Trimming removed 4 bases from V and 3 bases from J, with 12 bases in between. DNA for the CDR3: TGTGCCAGCAGTGGGCAGGTGTTTGACACTGAAGCTTTCTTT. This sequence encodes CASSGQVFDTEAFF.

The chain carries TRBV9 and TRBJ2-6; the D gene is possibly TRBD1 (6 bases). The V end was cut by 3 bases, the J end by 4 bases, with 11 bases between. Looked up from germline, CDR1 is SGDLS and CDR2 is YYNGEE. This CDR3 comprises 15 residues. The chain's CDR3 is CASSAPGAGANVLTF. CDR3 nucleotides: TGTGCCAGCAGCGCCCCAGGGGCAGGGGCCAACGTCCTGACTTTC.

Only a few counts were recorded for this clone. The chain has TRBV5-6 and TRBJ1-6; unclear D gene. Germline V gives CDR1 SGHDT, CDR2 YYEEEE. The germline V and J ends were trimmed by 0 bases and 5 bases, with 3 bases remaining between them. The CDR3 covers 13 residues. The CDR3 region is CASSLVDNSPLHF. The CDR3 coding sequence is TGTGCCAGCAGCTTGGTCGATAATTCACCCCTCCACTTT. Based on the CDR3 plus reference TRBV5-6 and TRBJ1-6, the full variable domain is DAGVTQSPTHLIKTRGQQVTLRCSPKSGHDTVSWYQQALGQGPQFIFQYYEEEERQRGNFPDRFSGHQFPNYSSELNVNALLLGDSALYLCASSLVDNSPLHFGNGTRLTVT.

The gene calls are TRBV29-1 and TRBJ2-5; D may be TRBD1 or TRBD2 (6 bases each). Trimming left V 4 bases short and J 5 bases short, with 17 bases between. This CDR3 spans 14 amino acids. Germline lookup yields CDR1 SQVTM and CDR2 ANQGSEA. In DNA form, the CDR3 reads TGCAGCGTTGGTTGGGGGGCTTTAAGCGAGACCCAGTACTTC. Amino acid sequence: CSVGWGALSETQYF.

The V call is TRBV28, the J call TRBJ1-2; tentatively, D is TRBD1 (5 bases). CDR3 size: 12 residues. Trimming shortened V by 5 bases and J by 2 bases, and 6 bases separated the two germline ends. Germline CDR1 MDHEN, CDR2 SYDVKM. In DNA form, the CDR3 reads TGTGCCAGCAGTGAGGGGAACTATGGCTACACCTTC. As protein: CASSEGNYGYTF.

The CDR3 DNA sequence: TGTGCCATCAGTGCCACGGGGAGTTACGAGCAGTACTTC. Amino acids: CAISATGSYEQYF. The chain couples TRBV10-3 to TRBJ2-7; possible D gene TRBD2, 5 bases. Germline loops: CDR1 ENHRY, CDR2 SYGVKD. This CDR3 comprises 13 residues. V lost 4 bases to trimming and J lost 4 bases, with 11 bases between them.

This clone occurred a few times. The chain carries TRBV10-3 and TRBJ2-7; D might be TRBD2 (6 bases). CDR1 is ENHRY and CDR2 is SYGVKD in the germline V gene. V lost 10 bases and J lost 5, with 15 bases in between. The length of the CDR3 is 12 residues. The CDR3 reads CATFERANEQYF. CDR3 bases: TGTGCCACCTTCGAGCGGGCTAACGAGCAGTACTTC.

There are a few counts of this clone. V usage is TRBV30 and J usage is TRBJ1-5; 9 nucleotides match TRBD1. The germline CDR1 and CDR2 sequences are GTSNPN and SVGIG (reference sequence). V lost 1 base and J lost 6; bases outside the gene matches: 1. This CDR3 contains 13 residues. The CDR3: CAWSGQGVQPQHF. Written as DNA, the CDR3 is TGTGCCTGGAGTGGACAGGGGGTTCAGCCCCAGCATTTT.

The CDR3 is CASSIDRAQNTEAFF. The CDR3 region has the DNA TGTGCCAGTAGTATAGATCGGGCCCAGAACACTGAAGCTTTCTTT. V and J are TRBV19 and TRBJ1-1; D is unresolved. Trimming left V 0 bases short and J 1 base short, with 9 bases between. Germline values: CDR1 LNHDA, CDR2 SQIVND (reference sequence). The CDR3 has 15 residues.

The CDR3 DNA reads as TGTGCCAGCAGCCTAAGGGACGTACATGAGCAGTTCTTC. Translating gives CASSLRDVHEQFF. The chain carries TRBV11-3 and TRBJ2-1; TRBD1 or TRBD2 may be the D gene (5 bases each). The germline CDR1 and CDR2 sequences are SGHNT and YENEEA. Trimming pared 5 bases from V and 8 bases from J, leaving 13 bases between. CDR3 size: 13 residues.

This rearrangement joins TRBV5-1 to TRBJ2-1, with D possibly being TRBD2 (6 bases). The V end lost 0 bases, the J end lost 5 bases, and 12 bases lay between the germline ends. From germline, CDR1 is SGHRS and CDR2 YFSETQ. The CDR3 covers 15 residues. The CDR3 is CASSLGLGKHNEQFF. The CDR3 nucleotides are TGCGCCAGCAGCTTGGGACTAGGGAAACACAATGAGCAGTTCTTC.

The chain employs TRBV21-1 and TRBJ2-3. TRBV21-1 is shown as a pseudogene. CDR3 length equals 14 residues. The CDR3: CATVLGVGTDTQYF. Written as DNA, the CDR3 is TGTGCCACCGTACTCGGCGTCGGCACAGATACGCAGTATTTT.

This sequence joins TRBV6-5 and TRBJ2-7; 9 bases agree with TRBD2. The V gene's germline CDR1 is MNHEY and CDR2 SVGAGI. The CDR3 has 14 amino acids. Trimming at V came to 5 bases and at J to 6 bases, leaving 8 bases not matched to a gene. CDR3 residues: CASSPLGTSLEQYF. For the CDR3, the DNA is TGTGCCAGCAGTCCCCTTGGGACTAGCCTCGAGCAGTACTTC.

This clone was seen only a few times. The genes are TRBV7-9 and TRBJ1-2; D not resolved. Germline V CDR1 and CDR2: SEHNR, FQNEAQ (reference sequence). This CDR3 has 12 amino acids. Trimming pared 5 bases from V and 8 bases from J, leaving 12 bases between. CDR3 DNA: TGTGCCAGCAGCCCCGGAGACGTAGGCTACACCTTC. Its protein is CASSPGDVGYTF.

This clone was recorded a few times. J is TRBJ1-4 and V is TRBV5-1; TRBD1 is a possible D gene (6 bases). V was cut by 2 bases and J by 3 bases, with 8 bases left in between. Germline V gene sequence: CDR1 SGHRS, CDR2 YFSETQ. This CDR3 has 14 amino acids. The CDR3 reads CASSLRQANEKLFF. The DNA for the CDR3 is TGCGCCAGCAGCTTAAGACAGGCTAATGAAAAACTGTTTTTT.

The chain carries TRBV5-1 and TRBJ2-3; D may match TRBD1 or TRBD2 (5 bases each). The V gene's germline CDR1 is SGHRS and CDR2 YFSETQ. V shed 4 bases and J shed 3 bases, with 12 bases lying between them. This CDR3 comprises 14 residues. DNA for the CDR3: TGCGCCAGCAGCCTACTAGGGGCTACAGATACGCAGTATTTT. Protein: CASSLLGATDTQYF.

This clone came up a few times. Here the CDR3 DNA reads TGTGCCAGCAGCACCGGGACAGGGGTTGGCTACACCTTC. Residues: CASSTGTGVGYTF. This chain joins TRBV7-8 and TRBJ1-2, with 10 bases lining up with TRBD1. Germline lookup yields CDR1 SGHVS and CDR2 FQNEAQ. This CDR3 spans 13 amino acids. V was clipped by 5 bases and J by 7 bases; unmatched bases: 4. The variable domain in full, completed from reference TRBV7-8 and TRBJ1-2, reads GAGVSQSPRYKVAKRGQDVALRCDPISGHVSLFWYQQALGQGPEFLTYFQNEAQLDKSGLPSDRFFAERPEGSVSTLKIQRTQQEDSAVYLCASSTGTGVGYTFGSGTRLTVV.

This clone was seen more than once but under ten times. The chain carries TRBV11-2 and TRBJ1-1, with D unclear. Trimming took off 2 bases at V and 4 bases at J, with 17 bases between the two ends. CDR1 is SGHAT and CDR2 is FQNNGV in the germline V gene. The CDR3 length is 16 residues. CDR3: CASSLRKIRGGTEAFF. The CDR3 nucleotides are TGTGCCAGCAGCTTACGTAAAATTCGGGGTGGCACTGAAGCTTTCTTT.

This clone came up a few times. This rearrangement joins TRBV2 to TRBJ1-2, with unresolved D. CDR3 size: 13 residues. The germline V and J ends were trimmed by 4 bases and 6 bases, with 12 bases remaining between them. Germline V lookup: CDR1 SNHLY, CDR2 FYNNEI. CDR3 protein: CASSVGRGDGYTF. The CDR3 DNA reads TGTGCCAGCAGTGTCGGACGGGGTGATGGCTACACCTTC.

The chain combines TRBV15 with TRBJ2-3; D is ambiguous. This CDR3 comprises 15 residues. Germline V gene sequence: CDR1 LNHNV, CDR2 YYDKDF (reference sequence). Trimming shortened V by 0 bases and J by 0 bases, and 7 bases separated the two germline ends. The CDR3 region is CATSRDSPSTDTQYF. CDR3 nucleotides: TGTGCCACCAGCAGAGATAGCCCCAGCACAGATACGCAGTATTTT.

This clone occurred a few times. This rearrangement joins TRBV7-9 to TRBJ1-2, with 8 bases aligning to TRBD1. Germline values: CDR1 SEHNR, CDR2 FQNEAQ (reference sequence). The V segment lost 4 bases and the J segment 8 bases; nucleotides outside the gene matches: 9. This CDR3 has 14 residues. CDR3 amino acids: CASSSLTGESGYTF. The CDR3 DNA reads TGTGCCAGCAGCTCCCTGACAGGGGAGAGCGGCTACACCTTC.

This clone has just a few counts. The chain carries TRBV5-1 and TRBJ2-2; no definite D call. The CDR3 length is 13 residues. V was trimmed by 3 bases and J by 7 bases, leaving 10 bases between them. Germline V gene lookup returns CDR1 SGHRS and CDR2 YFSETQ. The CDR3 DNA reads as TGCGCCAGCAGCTCGTCCCTTGGCGGGGAGCTGTTTTTT. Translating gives CASSSSLGGELFF.

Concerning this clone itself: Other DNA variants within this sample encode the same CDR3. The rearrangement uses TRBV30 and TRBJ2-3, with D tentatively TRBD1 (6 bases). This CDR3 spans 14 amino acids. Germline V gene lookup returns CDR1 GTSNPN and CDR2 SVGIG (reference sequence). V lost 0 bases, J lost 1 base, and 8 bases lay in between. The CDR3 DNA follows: TGTGCCTGGAGTGTGTCAGGGGGCACAGATACGCAGTATTTT. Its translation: CAWSVSGGTDTQYF. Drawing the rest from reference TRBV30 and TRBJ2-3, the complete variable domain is SQTIHQWPATLVQPVGSPLSLECTVEGTSNPNLYWYRQAAGRGLQLLFYSVGIGQISSEVPQNLSASRPQDRQFILSSKKLLLSDSGFYLCAWSVSGGTDTQYFGPGTRLTVL.

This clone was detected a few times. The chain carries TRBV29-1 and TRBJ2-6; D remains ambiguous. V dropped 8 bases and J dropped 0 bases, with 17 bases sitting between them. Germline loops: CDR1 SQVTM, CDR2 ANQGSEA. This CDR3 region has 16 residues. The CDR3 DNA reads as TGCAGCCCTGGGTGTGTTAGGAGCTCTGGGGCCAACGTCCTGACTTTC. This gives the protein CSPGCVRSSGANVLTF.

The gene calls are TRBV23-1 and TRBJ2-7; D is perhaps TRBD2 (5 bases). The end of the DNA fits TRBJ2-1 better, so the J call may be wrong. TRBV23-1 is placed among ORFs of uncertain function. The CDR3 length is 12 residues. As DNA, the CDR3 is TGCGCCAGCTACCGGACTGCCAATGAGCAGTTCTTC. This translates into CASYRTANEQFF.